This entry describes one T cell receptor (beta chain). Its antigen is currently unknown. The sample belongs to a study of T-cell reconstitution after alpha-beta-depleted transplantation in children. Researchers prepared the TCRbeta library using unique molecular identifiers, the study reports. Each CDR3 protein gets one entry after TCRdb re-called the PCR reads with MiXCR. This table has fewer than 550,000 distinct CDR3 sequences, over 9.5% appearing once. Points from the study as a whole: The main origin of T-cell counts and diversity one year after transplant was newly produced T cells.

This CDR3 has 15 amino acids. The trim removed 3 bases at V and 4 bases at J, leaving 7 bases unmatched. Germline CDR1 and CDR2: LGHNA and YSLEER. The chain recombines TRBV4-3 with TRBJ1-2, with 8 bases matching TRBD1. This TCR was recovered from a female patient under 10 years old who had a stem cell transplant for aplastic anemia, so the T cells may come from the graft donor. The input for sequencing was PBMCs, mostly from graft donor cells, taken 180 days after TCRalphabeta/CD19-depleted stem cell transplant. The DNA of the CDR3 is TGCGCCAGCAGCCAGGATGGGACAGGCACCTATGGCTACACCTTC. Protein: CASSQDGTGTYGYTF.